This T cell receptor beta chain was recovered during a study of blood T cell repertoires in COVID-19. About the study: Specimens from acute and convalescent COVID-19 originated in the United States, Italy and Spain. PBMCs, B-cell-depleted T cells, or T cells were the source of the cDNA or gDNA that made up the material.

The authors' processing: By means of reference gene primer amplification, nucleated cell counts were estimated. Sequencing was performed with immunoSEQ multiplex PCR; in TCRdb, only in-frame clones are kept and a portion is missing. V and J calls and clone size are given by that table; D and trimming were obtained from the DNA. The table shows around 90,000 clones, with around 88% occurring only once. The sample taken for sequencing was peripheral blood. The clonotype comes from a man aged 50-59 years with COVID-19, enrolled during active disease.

CDR3 coding DNA: TGCGCCAGCAGCCAAGAAAGGGCCTTGGGACAGGGGAACACCGGGGAGCTGTTTTTT. Its protein is CASSQERALGQGNTGELFF. V gene TRBV4-3 combines with J gene TRBJ2-2, with 9 bases lining up with TRBD1. The CDR3 length is 19 residues. V was pared by 0 bases and J by 1 base, with 9 bases of the junction left unmatched. Per germline, CDR1 LGHNA and CDR2 YSLEER.